Reported below is one T cell receptor (beta chain). Its antigen remains unidentified. The record originates from a study of cytomegalovirus exposure and HLA in healthy donors. Study background: The roughly 110 validation repertoires were reported in a later analysis to have been generated on the same platform as the roughly 720 first-cohort repertoires. Notes on the study in general: The listing of roughly 160 TCR beta chains classed them as cytomegalovirus-associated. Clusters of TCRs from the first cohort tended to co-occur in the 130 or so validation repertoires (as a later analysis found).

Libraries were prepared by immunoSEQ multiplex PCR; TCRdb keeps only in-frame clonotypes and omits some of them. The table shows about 140,000 clones, with approximately 84% occurring only once. The source is a woman in her 30s in good health and CMV-seronegative. Sequenced sample: PBMCs.

For the CDR3, the DNA is TGCGCCAGCAGCCAAGTTAATGAAGAGTACACTGAAGCTTTCTTT. Translated: CASSQVNEEYTEAFF. V usage is TRBV4-1 and J usage is TRBJ1-1; D is uncertain. Germline V CDR1 and CDR2: MGHRA, YSYEKL. The CDR3 loop spans 15 amino acids. With 1 base removed from V and 3 bases from J, the gap between germline ends came to 12 bases.